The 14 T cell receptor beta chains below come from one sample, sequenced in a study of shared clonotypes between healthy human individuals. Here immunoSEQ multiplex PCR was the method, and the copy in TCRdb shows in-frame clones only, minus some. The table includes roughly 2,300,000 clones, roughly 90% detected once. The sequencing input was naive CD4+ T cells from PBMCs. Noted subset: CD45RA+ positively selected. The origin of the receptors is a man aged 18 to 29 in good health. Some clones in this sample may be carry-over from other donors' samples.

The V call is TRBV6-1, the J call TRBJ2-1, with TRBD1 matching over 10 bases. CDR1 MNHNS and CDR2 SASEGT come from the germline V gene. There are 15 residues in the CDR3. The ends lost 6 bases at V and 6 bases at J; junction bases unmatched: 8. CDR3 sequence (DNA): TGTGCCAGCAGGGCCGGGACAGGGGAGGTCAATGAGCAGTTCTTC. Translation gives CASRAGTGEVNEQFF.

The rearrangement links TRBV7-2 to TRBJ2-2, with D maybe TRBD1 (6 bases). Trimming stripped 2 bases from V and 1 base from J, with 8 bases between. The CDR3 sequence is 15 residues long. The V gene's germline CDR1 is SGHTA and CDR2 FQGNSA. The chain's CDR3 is CASSLTGQNTGELFF. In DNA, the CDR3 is TGTGCCAGCAGCTTAACAGGGCAGAACACCGGGGAGCTGTTTTTT.

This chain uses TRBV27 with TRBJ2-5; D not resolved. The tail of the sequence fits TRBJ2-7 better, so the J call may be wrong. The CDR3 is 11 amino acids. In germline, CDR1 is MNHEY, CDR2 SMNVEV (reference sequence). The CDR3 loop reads CASGEVYEQYF. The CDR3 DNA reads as TGTGCCAGCGGCGAGGTTTACGAGCAGTACTTC.

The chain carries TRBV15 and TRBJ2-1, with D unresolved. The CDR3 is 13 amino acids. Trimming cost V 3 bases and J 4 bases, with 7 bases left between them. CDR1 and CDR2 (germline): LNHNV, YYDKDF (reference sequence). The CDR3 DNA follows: TGTGCCACCAGCAGGCAGAAATACAATGAGCAGTTCTTC. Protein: CATSRQKYNEQFF.

CDR3 in amino acids: CASSFRTGVSYGYTF. Written as DNA, the CDR3 is TGTGCCAGCAGCTTCAGGACAGGCGTGAGCTATGGCTACACCTTC. The chain links TRBV7-9 to TRBJ1-2, with 7 bases identical to TRBD1. V dropped 3 bases and J dropped 4; count of bases not matched to a gene: 8. Germline lookup yields CDR1 SEHNR and CDR2 FQNEAQ (reference sequence). The CDR3 is made up of 15 amino acids.

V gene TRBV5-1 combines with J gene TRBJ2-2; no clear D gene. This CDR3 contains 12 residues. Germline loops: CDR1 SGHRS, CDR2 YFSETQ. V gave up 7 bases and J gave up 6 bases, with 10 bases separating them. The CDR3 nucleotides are TGCGCCAGCCAAGGACCCGCCGGGGAGCTGTTTTTT. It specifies CASQGPAGELFF.

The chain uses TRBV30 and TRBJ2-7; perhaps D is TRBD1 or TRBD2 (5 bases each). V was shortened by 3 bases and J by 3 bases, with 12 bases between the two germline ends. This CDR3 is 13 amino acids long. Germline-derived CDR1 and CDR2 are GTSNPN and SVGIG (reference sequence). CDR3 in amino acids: CAWRRGRSYEQYF. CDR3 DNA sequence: TGTGCCTGGAGGAGGGGACGGAGCTACGAGCAGTACTTC. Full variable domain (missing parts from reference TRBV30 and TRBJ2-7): SQTIHQWPATLVQPVGSPLSLECTVEGTSNPNLYWYRQAAGRGLQLLFYSVGIGQISSEVPQNLSASRPQDRQFILSSKKLLLSDSGFYLCAWRRGRSYEQYFGPGTRLTVT.

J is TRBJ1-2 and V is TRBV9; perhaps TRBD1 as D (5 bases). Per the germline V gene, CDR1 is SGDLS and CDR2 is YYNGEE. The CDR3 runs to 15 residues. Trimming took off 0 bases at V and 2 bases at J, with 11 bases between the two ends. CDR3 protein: CASSVAEGRNYGYTF. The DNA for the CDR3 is TGTGCCAGCAGCGTAGCGGAGGGACGGAACTATGGCTACACCTTC.

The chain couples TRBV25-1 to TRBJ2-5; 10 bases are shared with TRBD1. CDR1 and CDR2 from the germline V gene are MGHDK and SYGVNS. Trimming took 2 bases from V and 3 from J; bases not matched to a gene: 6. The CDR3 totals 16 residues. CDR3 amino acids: CASSEGLGTGEETQYF. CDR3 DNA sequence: TGTGCCAGCAGTGAAGGACTCGGGACAGGGGAAGAGACCCAGTACTTC.

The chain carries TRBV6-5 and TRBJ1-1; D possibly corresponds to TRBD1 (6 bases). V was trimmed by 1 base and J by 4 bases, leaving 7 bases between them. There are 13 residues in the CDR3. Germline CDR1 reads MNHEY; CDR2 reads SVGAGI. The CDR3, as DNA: TGTGCCAGCAGTTACTTCAGGGGCACTGAAGCTTTCTTT. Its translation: CASSYFRGTEAFF.

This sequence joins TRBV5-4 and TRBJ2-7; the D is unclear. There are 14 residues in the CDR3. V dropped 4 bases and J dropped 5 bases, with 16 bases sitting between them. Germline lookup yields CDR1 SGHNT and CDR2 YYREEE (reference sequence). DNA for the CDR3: TGTGCCAGCAGCGCCGGCCCTAACCCCGACGAGCAGTACTTC. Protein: CASSAGPNPDEQYF.

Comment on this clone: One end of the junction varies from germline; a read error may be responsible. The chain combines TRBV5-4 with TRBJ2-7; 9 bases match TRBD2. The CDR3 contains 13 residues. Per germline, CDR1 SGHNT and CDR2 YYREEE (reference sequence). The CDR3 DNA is TGTGCCAGCAGCCCCGACCGGGCGGGAGGGTACTCTTTC. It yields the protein CASSPDRAGGYSF.

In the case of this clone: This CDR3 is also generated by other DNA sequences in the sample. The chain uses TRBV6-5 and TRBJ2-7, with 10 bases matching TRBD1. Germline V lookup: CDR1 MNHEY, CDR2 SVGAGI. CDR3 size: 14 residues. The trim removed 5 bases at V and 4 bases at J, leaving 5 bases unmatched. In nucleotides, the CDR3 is TGTGCCAGCAGTACGACAGGGGGCGGGTACGAGCAGTACTTC. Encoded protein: CASSTTGGGYEQYF.

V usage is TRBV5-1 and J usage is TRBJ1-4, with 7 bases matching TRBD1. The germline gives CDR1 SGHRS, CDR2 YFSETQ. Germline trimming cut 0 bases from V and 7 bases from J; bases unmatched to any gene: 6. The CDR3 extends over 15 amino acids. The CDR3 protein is CASSLADRAGEKLFF. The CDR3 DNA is TGCGCCAGCAGCTTGGCTGACAGGGCGGGTGAAAAACTGTTTTTT. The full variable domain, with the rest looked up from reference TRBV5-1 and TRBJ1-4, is KAGVTQTPRYLIKTRGQQVTLSCSPISGHRSVSWYQQTPGQGLQFLFEYFSETQRNKGNFPGRFSGRQFSNSRSEMNVSTLELGDSALYLCASSLADRAGEKLFFGSGTQLSVL.